The rows below give T cell receptor beta chains drawn from one sample of a study of T cell repertoires in cytomegalovirus infection. No antigen is known for these receptors. MiXCR, applied by TCRdb to the reads, yields one record per CDR3 protein. The sample has over 100,000 distinct CDR3 sequences; about 9.5% are singletons. The sequenced material came from PBMCs, sequenced either directly or after in vitro stimulation (not recorded which). The receptors originated from a human donor in good health (CMV status not recorded). Some clones in this sample may be carry-over from other donors' samples. The CDR3 runs from the conserved cysteine through the conserved F or W. D genes are given only for firm matches. Not all rows give a size; the values are once, few, many and, for expanded clones, a class.

V: TRBV12-3/TRBV12-4
J: TRBJ1-2
D: TRBD1
size: few
DNA: TGTGCCAGCAGTTTGGTGCAGGGGGCTGGGGATGGCTACACCTTC
CDR3: CASSLVQGAGDGYTF

V: TRBV5-4
J: TRBJ1-1
D: TRBD1
size: many
DNA: TGTGCCAGCAGAAAAGGACAGGGGGACACTGAAGCTTTCTTT
CDR3: CASRKGQGDTEAFF

V: TRBV7-2
J: TRBJ2-5
D: TRBD2
size: many
DNA: TGTGCCAGCAGCCCACAACTAGCGGGAGGACAAGAGACCCAGTACTTC
CDR3: CASSPQLAGGQETQYF

V: TRBV30
J: TRBJ2-7
D: TRBD2
size: few
DNA: TGTGCCTGGGATAGGACTAGCGGTTCCTACGAGCAGTACTTC
CDR3: CAWDRTSGSYEQYF

V: TRBV7-9
J: TRBJ2-5
D: TRBD1
size: many
DNA: TGTGCCAGCAGCTCCAACAGGGGGGCTGGGGAGACCCAGTACTTC
CDR3: CASSSNRGAGETQYF

V: TRBV28
J: TRBJ2-3
D: -
size: -
DNA: TGTGCCAGCAGTTTACATCGGGAGCGGATCACAGATACGCAGTATTTT
CDR3: CASSLHRERITDTQYF

V: TRBV24-1
J: TRBJ2-1
D: -
size: -
DNA: TGTGCCACCAGTGGGGGGGGCGAGGGCTACAATGAGCAGTTCTTC
CDR3: CATSGGGEGYNEQFF

V: TRBV20-1
J: TRBJ2-7
D: -
size: many
DNA: TGCAGCATGACAGGTTCCTCCTACGAGCAGTACTTC
CDR3: CSMTGSSYEQYF

V: TRBV11-3
J: TRBJ1-1
D: -
size: -
DNA: TGTGCCAGCAGCTTAGGGGTCGCGAACACTGAAGCTTTCTTT
CDR3: CASSLGVANTEAFF

V: TRBV10-2
J: TRBJ2-3
D: TRBD2
size: few
DNA: TGCGCCAGCAGTGAACCGGGACTAGCGACAGATACGCAGTATTTT
CDR3: CASSEPGLATDTQYF

V: TRBV11-2
J: TRBJ2-6
D: -
size: -
DNA: TGTGCCAGCAGCTTAGGATTTGGCTCTGGGGCCAACGTCCTGACTTTC
CDR3: CASSLGFGSGANVLTF

V: TRBV28
J: TRBJ1-1
D: -
size: few
DNA: TGTGCCAGCGGTACCCCTACCGGACTCTCCACTGAAGCTTTCTTT
CDR3: CASGTPTGLSTEAFF

V: TRBV6-6
J: TRBJ1-2
D: TRBD1
size: many
DNA: TGTGCCAGCAGTTACTCAGGGGGCGAACTTACTGGCCGTTTTGGCTACACCTTC
CDR3: CASSYSGGELTGRFGYTF

V: TRBV12-3/TRBV12-4
J: TRBJ1-1
D: -
size: many
DNA: TGTGCCAGCAGTTTAGTTGAGGGGACTGAAGCTTTCTTT
CDR3: CASSLVEGTEAFF

V: TRBV6-2/TRBV6-3
J: TRBJ2-1
D: TRBD2
size: many
DNA: TGTGCCAGCAGCAGAAGACTAGCGGGAGTTTACAATGAGCAGTTCTTC
CDR3: CASSRRLAGVYNEQFF

V: TRBV20-1
J: TRBJ1-1
D: TRBD1
size: few
DNA: TGCAGTGCCACCTGGGACAGGGCAACTGAAGCTTTCTTT
CDR3: CSATWDRATEAFF

V: TRBV6-6
J: TRBJ2-2
D: TRBD2
size: few
DNA: TGTGCCAGCAGTTCTCAGCCCCTAGCGGCACCTTGGAACACCGGGGAGCTGTTTTTT
CDR3: CASSSQPLAAPWNTGELFF

V: TRBV12-3/TRBV12-4
J: TRBJ1-1
D: -
size: many
DNA: TGTGCCAGCACCGGGACACCCGGAGCAGAAGCTTTCTTT
CDR3: CASTGTPGAEAFF

V: TRBV7-8
J: TRBJ1-3
D: -
size: many
DNA: TGTGCCAGCAGAAGCGGGCAACCCGGGGCCTCTGGAAACACCATATATTTT
CDR3: CASRSGQPGASGNTIYF

V: TRBV15
J: TRBJ1-1
D: -
size: few
DNA: TGTGCCACCAGCAGAGGGGCAGACCTGAACACTGAAGCTTTCTTT
CDR3: CATSRGADLNTEAFF

V: TRBV7-2
J: TRBJ1-1
D: -
size: many
DNA: TGTGCCAGCAGCTTAGGGTCCGGGACTGAAGCTTTCTTT
CDR3: CASSLGSGTEAFF

V: TRBV7-8
J: TRBJ2-1
D: -
size: -
DNA: TGTGCCAGCAGCTTAGTGGTCGCTACGGATGAGCAGTTCTTC
CDR3: CASSLVVATDEQFF

V: TRBV20-1
J: TRBJ1-1
D: TRBD1
size: few
DNA: TGCAGTGCTAGATCGGGACAGGCGAACACTGAAGCTTTCTTT
CDR3: CSARSGQANTEAFF

V: TRBV7-2
J: TRBJ1-2
D: -
size: many
DNA: TGTGCCAGCAGCCAGGAGAGGCGGGTGGGTGGCTACACCTTC
CDR3: CASSQERRVGGYTF

V: TRBV27
J: TRBJ2-4
D: TRBD1
size: -
DNA: TGTGCCAGCAGTTTAGGTACAGGGGTTGGAAACATTCAGTACTTC
CDR3: CASSLGTGVGNIQYF

V: TRBV12-5
J: TRBJ1-2
D: -
size: -
DNA: TGTGCTAGTGGTCCTAGGGACGGAAACTATGGCTACACCTTC
CDR3: CASGPRDGNYGYTF

V: TRBV7-9
J: TRBJ2-7
D: -
size: few
DNA: TGTGCCAGCAGCCCCCGACAGTACGAGCAGTACTTC
CDR3: CASSPRQYEQYF

V: TRBV7-2
J: TRBJ1-2
D: -
size: few
DNA: TGTGCCAGCAACGTGGGGGGGGGGAGGGAATATGGCTACACCTTC
CDR3: CASNVGGGREYGYTF

V: TRBV5-5
J: TRBJ1-4
D: TRBD1
size: -
DNA: TGTGCCAGCACCAAGGGACAGGGAGGTGAAAAACTGTTTTTT
CDR3: CASTKGQGGEKLFF

V: TRBV7-2
J: TRBJ1-1
D: -
size: many
DNA: TGTGCCAGCAGCTTATCCGTTATGAACACTGAAGCTTTCTTT
CDR3: CASSLSVMNTEAFF

V: TRBV19
J: TRBJ1-5
D: -
size: many
DNA: TGTGCCAGTACCGGATTAGGGACGGCGGGCAATCAGCCCCAGCATTTT
CDR3: CASTGLGTAGNQPQHF

V: TRBV14
J: TRBJ1-6
D: -
size: few
DNA: TGTGCCAGCAGCCACCCCTCTCAGTCACCCCTCCACTTT
CDR3: CASSHPSQSPLHF

V: TRBV20-1
J: TRBJ1-1
D: TRBD1
size: many
DNA: TGCAGTGCTAGAGAGCAGGGGGACACTGAAGCTTTCTTT
CDR3: CSAREQGDTEAFF

V: TRBV6-6
J: TRBJ2-5
D: -
size: many
DNA: TGTGCCAGCAGAACCCTTGGGCTTAAAGTGACAGGAGGAATCCAAGAGACCCAGTACTTC
CDR3: CASRTLGLKVTGGIQETQYF

V: TRBV7-6
J: TRBJ1-1
D: -
size: -
DNA: TGTGCCAGCAGCTTAGGACCACGCGGCTCGGACAGCTTTATGAACACTGAAGCTTTCTTT
CDR3: CASSLGPRGSDSFMNTEAFF

V: TRBV11-2
J: TRBJ2-5
D: TRBD2
size: -
DNA: TGTGCCAGCAGCTTACTAGCGGGAGCCAAGACCCAGTACTTC
CDR3: CASSLLAGAKTQYF

V: TRBV7-2
J: TRBJ2-3
D: -
size: many
DNA: TGTGCCAGCAGCACCTACACGGGAGATACGCAGTATTTT
CDR3: CASSTYTGDTQYF

V: TRBV9
J: TRBJ2-6
D: -
size: many
DNA: TGTGCCAGCAGCGTCACCGGGACGCCTGTCTCTGGGGCCAACGTCCTGACTTTC
CDR3: CASSVTGTPVSGANVLTF

V: TRBV20-1
J: TRBJ1-4
D: -
size: few
DNA: TGCAGTGCGAGAGACCCCGCTGCTGAAAAACTGTTTTTT
CDR3: CSARDPAAEKLFF

V: TRBV19
J: TRBJ2-1
D: TRBD2
size: few
DNA: TGTGCCAGTAGTCCAGGGTCGGCGGGAGGCCAAAATGAGCAGTTCTTC
CDR3: CASSPGSAGGQNEQFF

V: TRBV6-2/TRBV6-3
J: TRBJ2-1
D: -
size: -
DNA: TGTGCCAGCAGTTACACACCCGAGGGCGGCCCCTACAATGAGCAGTTCTTC
CDR3: CASSYTPEGGPYNEQFF

V: TRBV6-5
J: TRBJ1-4
D: -
size: few
DNA: TGTGCCAGCAGAACATCAGGGGAGGCTAATGAAAAACTGTTTTTT
CDR3: CASRTSGEANEKLFF

V: TRBV18
J: TRBJ1-4
D: -
size: -
DNA: TGTGCCAGCTCACCACGGGAGAATGAAAAACTGTTTTTT
CDR3: CASSPRENEKLFF

V: TRBV28
J: TRBJ2-1
D: TRBD2
size: many
DNA: TGTGCCAGCAGCCCTCTAGCGGGAGGGCCAAGTGAGCAGTTCTTC
CDR3: CASSPLAGGPSEQFF

V: TRBV4-3
J: TRBJ1-5
D: -
size: -
DNA: TGCGCCAGCAGCCAAGATCTCGCCGCTAATCAGCCCCAGCATTTT
CDR3: CASSQDLAANQPQHF

V: TRBV19
J: TRBJ2-1
D: -
size: -
DNA: TGTGCCAGTGTAGCGGACGGGATAGATGAGCAGTTCTTC
CDR3: CASVADGIDEQFF

V: TRBV6-6
J: TRBJ2-6
D: -
size: many
DNA: TGTGCCAGCAGTTACTCGACAGGTTCTGGGGCCAACGTCCTGACTTTC
CDR3: CASSYSTGSGANVLTF

V: TRBV5-4
J: TRBJ2-5
D: -
size: few
DNA: TGTGCCAGCAGCTTGGACCAGGGGCGAGGGGAGACCCAGTACTTC
CDR3: CASSLDQGRGETQYF

V: TRBV7-2
J: TRBJ2-7
D: TRBD1
size: many
DNA: TGTGCCAGCAGCTCCGAGACAGGGTCGTACGAGCAGTACTTC
CDR3: CASSSETGSYEQYF

V: TRBV12-3/TRBV12-4
J: TRBJ1-2
D: -
size: many
DNA: TGTGCCAGCAGTTTTTCGGCCAGTAGCTATGGCTACACCTTC
CDR3: CASSFSASSYGYTF

V: TRBV25-1
J: TRBJ1-1
D: -
size: -
DNA: TGTGCCAGCAGTGTAGACCGGGAGCCCAACACTGAAGCTTTCTTT
CDR3: CASSVDREPNTEAFF

V: TRBV7-9
J: TRBJ1-3
D: -
size: many
DNA: TGTGCCAGCAGCTTAGGCGGAAACACCATATATTTT
CDR3: CASSLGGNTIYF

V: TRBV7-9
J: TRBJ1-6
D: -
size: -
DNA: TGTGCCAGCAGCTCTTGGGGGGTGTTTTATTCACCCCTCCACTTT
CDR3: CASSSWGVFYSPLHF

V: TRBV6-6
J: TRBJ2-3
D: -
size: -
DNA: TGTGCCAGCAGTTACCCGTCGAAGGGGTTAAGCACAGATACGCAGTATTTT
CDR3: CASSYPSKGLSTDTQYF

V: TRBV7-2
J: TRBJ1-5
D: TRBD1
size: many
DNA: TGTGCCAGCAGCCGGGACAGTTATAGCAATCAGCCCCAGCATTTT
CDR3: CASSRDSYSNQPQHF

V: TRBV10-2
J: TRBJ1-1
D: -
size: -
DNA: TGCGCCAGCGCACAAGGGACTGCCTTGCCTGAAGCTTTCTTT
CDR3: CASAQGTALPEAFF

V: TRBV10-3
J: TRBJ2-7
D: -
size: few
DNA: TGTGCCATCAGTGAGTTGCGGGGCCTGGACGAGCAGTACTTC
CDR3: CAISELRGLDEQYF

V: TRBV3-1
J: TRBJ2-1
D: -
size: few
DNA: TGTGCCAGCAGCCTAAGATTCGTAGCGCCGTACAATGAGCAGTTCTTC
CDR3: CASSLRFVAPYNEQFF

V: TRBV7-2
J: TRBJ1-2
D: TRBD1
size: many
DNA: TGTGCCAGCAGCCGGGGACAGGGAGGGAATGGCTACACCTTC
CDR3: CASSRGQGGNGYTF